What follows describes a single T cell receptor (beta chain). This sample is drawn from a study of T cell changes during pregnancy in multiple sclerosis. The CDR3 is made up of 17 amino acids. J lost 6 bases, V lost 0 bases, and 10 bases had no gene match. Germline V gene lookup returns CDR1 MGHRA and CDR2 YSYEKL. Some clones are missing from TCRdb's copy, which holds only in-frame ones; the method was immunoSEQ multiplex PCR. This table holds some 85,000 clones, around 96% found once. Sequencing used peripheral blood, obtained in the second trimester of pregnancy. V and J are TRBV4-1 and TRBJ2-1, with 8 bases that match TRBD2. This clonotype originated in a female donor with multiple sclerosis, enrolled in a pregnancy study. For the CDR3, the DNA is TGCGCCAGCAGCCAAGATCAAGCGGGAGTGCGGGGCAATGAGCAGTTCTTC. This codes for CASSQDQAGVRGNEQFF.